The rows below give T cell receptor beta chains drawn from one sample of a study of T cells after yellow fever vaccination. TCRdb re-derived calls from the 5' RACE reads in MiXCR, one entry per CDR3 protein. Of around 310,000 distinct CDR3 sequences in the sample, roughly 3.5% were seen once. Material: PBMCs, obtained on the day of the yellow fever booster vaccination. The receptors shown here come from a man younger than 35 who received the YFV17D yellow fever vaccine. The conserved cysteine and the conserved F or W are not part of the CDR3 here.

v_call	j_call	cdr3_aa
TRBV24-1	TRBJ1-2	ATSDFTMDYGYT
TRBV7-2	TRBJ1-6	ASGGWRTSPLH
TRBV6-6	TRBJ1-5	ASTGQGGVGNQPQH
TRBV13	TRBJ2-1	ASSLVAEQF
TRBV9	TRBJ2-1	ASSVQGRHNEQF
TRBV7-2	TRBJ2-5	ASSYHPQETQY
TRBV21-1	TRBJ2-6	APTPGLSGANVLT
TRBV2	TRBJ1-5	ASSGQVQPQQ
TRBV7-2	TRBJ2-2	ASINGGPTGELF
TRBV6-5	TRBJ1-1	ASSQGAGAEAF
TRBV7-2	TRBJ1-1	ASTLIGPGANTEAF
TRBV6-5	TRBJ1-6	ASRSNSPLH
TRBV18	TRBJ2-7	ASSPDRATYEQY
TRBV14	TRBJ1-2	ASTPAAGNYGYT
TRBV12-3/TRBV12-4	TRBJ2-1	ASSFPHGSGREQF
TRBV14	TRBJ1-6	ASSQEPGQGASPLH
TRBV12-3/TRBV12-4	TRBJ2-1	ASTLGQGVFNEQF
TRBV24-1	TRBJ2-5	ATGDGGPETQY
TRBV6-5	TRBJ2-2	ASSRPIGGGSTGELF
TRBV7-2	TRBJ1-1	ASSRGPSNTEAF
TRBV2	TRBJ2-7	ASWELGQIYEQY
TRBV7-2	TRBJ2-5	ASSLGTQRGTQY
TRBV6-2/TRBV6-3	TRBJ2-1	ASSYGLAVYNEQF
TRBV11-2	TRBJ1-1	ASSPDRGRWAF
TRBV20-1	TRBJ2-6	SARDHVSGANVLT
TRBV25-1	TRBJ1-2	ATEGGELGYT
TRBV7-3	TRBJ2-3	ASSLNPVADTQY
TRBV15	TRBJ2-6	ATSRDRAGANVLT
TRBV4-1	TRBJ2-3	ASSQVGRTEGGDTQY
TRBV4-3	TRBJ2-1	ASSQDPGGHYNEQF
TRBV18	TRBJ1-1	ASSPRTGETEAF
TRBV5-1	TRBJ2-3	ASSLLGPRTDTQY
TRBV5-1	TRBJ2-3	ASSRSGGSDTQY
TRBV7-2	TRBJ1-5	ASSYPGGREQPQH
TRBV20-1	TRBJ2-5	SARVTGQETQY
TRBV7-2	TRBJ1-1	ASSLRRNTEAF
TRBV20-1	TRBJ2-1	SALQGQGAISGGPYNEQF
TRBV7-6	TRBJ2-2	ASSSRGTGGNTGELF
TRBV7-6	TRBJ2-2	ASREVSGELF
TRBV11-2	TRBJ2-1	ASSLEGFGDEQF
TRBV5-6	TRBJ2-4	ASSSPNWLAKNIQY
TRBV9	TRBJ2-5	ASSERLAGEETQY
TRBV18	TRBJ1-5	ASSPSRSGLDQPQH
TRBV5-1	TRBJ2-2	ASSLESIPGELF
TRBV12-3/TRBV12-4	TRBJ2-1	ASNGLAGVWGDEQF
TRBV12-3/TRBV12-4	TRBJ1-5	ASTKTLGTGNKDQPQH
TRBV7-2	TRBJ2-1	ASRDRGTYNEQF
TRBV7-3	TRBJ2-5	ASSLSPSKIETQY
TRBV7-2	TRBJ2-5	ASSSAGTRIPKQTQY
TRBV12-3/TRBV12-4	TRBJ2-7	ASSRGRGVSYEQY
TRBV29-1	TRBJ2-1	SVVRGIKNNEQF